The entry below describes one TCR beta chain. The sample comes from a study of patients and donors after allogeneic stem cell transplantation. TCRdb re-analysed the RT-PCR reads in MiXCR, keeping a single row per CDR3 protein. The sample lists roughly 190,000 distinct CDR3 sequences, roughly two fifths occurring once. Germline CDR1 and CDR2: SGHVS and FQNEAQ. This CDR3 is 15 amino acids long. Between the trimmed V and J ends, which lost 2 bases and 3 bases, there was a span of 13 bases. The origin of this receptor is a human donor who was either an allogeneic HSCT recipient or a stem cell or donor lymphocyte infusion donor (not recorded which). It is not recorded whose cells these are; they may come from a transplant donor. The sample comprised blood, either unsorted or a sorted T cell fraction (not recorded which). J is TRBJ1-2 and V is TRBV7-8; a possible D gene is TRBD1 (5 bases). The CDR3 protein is CASSLRVPGHYGYTF. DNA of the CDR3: TGTGCCAGCAGCTTACGAGTCCCGGGGCACTATGGCTACACCTTC.